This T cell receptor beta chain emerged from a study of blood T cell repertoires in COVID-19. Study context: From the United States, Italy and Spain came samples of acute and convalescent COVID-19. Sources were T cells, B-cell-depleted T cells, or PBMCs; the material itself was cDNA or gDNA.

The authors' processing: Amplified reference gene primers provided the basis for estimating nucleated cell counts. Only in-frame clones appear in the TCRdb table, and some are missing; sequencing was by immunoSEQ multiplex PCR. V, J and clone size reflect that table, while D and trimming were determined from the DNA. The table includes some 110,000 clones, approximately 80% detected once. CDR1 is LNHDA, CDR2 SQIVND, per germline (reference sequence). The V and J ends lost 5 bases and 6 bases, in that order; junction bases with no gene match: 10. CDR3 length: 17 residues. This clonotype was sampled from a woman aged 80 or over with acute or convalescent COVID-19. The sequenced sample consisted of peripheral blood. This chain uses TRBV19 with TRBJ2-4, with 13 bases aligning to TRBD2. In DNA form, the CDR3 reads TGTGCCAGTAGTTCGAGCCGACTAGCGGGAGGCCCAAACATTCAGTACTTC. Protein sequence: CASSSSRLAGGPNIQYF. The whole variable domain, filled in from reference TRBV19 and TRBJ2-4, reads DGGITQSPKYLFRKEGQNVTLSCEQNLNHDAMYWYRQDPGQGLRLIYYSQIVNDFQKGDIAEGYSVSREKKESFPLTVTSAQKNPTAFYLCASSSSRLAGGPNIQYFGAGTRLSVL.